This TCR beta chain was found in a study of shared clonotypes between healthy human individuals. Study information: Donor composition was a couple of women and three men, aged 18 to 49.

For each subset, genomic DNA was distributed in equal portions over several immunoSEQ plates. Libraries were prepared by immunoSEQ multiplex PCR; TCRdb keeps only in-frame clonotypes and omits some of them. The sample holds some 470,000 clones, about 79% seen once. Unsorted samples drew genomic DNA from 100 million or so PBMCs. Notes on this clone: Its antigen is as yet unknown.

Study-level points and caveats: Among donors, clonotype sharing was expected to be affected by sequencing depth.

This TCR was recovered from a woman aged 35 to 49 in good health. Some clones in this sample may be carry-over from other donors' samples. Sequenced: PBMCs.

Here the CDR3 reads CASSLGTSGSSYEQYF. CDR3 coding DNA: TGCGCCAGCAGCTTGGGGACTAGCGGGTCATCCTACGAGCAGTACTTC. The chain links TRBV5-1 to TRBJ2-7, with 11 bases aligning to TRBD2. After removal of 0 bases from V and 1 base from J, the junction contained 3 bases not matched to a gene. The germline CDR1 and CDR2 sequences are SGHRS and YFSETQ. CDR3 length: 16 residues.